This T cell receptor (beta chain) originates from a study of T cells in localized non-small cell lung cancer. Study-level findings and limits: Highest T cell clonality was seen in uninvolved adjacent lung, surpassing that measured in tumor. Detection in adjacent lung was observed for a median around 59 of the top 100 tumor clones.

The germline V gene encodes CDR1 PRHDT and CDR2 FYEKMQ (reference sequence). The CDR3 spans 15 residues. The V and J ends lost 5 bases and 5 bases respectively, with 18 bases between them. Concerning this clone itself: The antigen is not known.

Assay: immunoSEQ multiplex PCR; the TCRdb copy retains only in-frame clones and omits some. The repertoire holds around 48,000 clones, with 70% to 80% as singletons. This receptor was identified in a man aged 40-75 years with stage I squamous cell lung carcinoma. This sample comprised peripheral blood, obtained before any cancer treatment. The chain recombines TRBV13 with TRBJ2-5, with D possibly called TRBD1 or TRBD2 (6 bases each). The CDR3 DNA follows: TGTGCCAGCAGCCCGTCCTGGGGGGCTTGGGAGACCCAGTACTTC. It translates to CASSPSWGAWETQYF.